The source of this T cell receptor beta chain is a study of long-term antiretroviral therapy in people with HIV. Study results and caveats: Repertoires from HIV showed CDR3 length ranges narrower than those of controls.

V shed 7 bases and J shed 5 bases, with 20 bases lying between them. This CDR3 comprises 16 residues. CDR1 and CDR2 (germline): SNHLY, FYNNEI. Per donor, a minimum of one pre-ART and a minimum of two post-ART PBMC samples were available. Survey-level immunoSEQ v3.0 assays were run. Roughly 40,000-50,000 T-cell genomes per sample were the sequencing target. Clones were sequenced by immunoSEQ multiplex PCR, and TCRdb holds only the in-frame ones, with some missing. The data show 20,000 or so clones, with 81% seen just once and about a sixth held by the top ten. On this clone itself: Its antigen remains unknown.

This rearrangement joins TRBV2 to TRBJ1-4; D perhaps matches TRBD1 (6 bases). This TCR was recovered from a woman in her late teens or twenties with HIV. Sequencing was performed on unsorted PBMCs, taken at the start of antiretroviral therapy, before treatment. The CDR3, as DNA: TGTGCCAGCACCCTCCTCAGTTGGCAGGGGAATGAAAAACTGTTTTTT. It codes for CASTLLSWQGNEKLFF.